What follows are 28 T cell receptor beta chains derived from one specimen sequenced in a study of blood T cell repertoires in COVID-19. Sequencing used immunoSEQ multiplex PCR; TCRdb keeps in-frame clones, though not all of them. Here the sample spans roughly 450,000 clones, 80% to 95% being singletons. Material for sequencing was PBMCs or T cells enriched from blood (not recorded which). All receptors derive from a young man who had recovered from COVID-19.

The chain links TRBV27 to TRBJ1-5; 7 nucleotides match TRBD1. The trim removed 6 bases at V and 3 bases at J, leaving 11 bases unmatched. Germline lookup yields CDR1 MNHEY and CDR2 SMNVEV (reference sequence). The CDR3 has 16 amino acids. DNA for the CDR3: TGTGCCAGCAGCCCCCGCCTTACAGGGGACAATCAGCCCCAGCATTTT. Translation: CASSPRLTGDNQPQHF.

This clone was seen a few times. The V and J genes are TRBV29-1 and TRBJ2-7; TRBD1 matches at 10 bases. CDR1 and CDR2 from the germline V gene are SQVTM and ANQGSEA. This CDR3 is built from 12 residues. V lost 6 bases to trimming and J lost 2 bases; unmatched junction nucleotides: 1. CDR3 residues: CSVGTGAYEQYF. The CDR3 DNA follows: TGCAGCGTCGGGACAGGGGCCTACGAGCAGTACTTC.

Only one count was recorded for this clone. Written as DNA, the CDR3 is TGCGCCAGCCTCCATGGCTACACCTTC. Translating gives CASLHGYTF. This chain links TRBV5-1 with TRBJ1-2; no clear D gene. Between the trimmed V and J ends, which lost 7 bases and 6 bases, there was a span of 4 bases. CDR3 size: 9 residues. Germline V gene lookup returns CDR1 SGHRS and CDR2 YFSETQ.

The genes are TRBV3-1 (or the pseudogene TRBV3-2) and TRBJ1-6; no reliable D call. The CDR3 length is 14 residues. Trimming removed 5 bases from V and 4 bases from J, with 9 bases in between. Germline lookup yields CDR1 LGHDT and CDR2 YNNKEL (reference sequence). The CDR3 sequence: CASSSLSYNSPLHF. For the CDR3, the DNA is TGTGCCAGCAGCTCCCTGTCGTATAATTCACCCCTCCACTTT.

CDR3 DNA sequence: TGTGCCAGCAGCTTAAAGTCGGGACTAGCGGGAGTTTTTGAGCAGTTCTTC. Translating it yields CASSLKSGLAGVFEQFF. V and J are TRBV11-2 and TRBJ2-1; 14 nucleotides align to TRBD2. V lost 2 bases and J lost 9; bases outside the gene matches: 9. CDR1 is SGHAT and CDR2 is FQNNGV in the germline V gene. The CDR3 has 17 residues. The full variable domain, completed using reference TRBV11-2 and TRBJ2-1, is EAGVAQSPRYKIIEKRQSVAFWCNPISGHATLYWYQQILGQGPKLLIQFQNNGVVDDSQLPKDRFSAERLKGVDSTLKIQPAKLEDSAVYLCASSLKSGLAGVFEQFFGPGTRLTVL.

The V and J genes are TRBV15 and TRBJ1-1, with D uncertain. Between the trimmed V and J ends, which lost 0 bases and 11 bases, there was a span of 10 bases. The CDR3 has 12 amino acids. CDR1 is LNHNV, CDR2 YYDKDF, per germline (reference sequence). CDR3 amino acids: CATSRDFLAAFF. CDR3 DNA sequence: TGTGCCACCAGCAGAGACTTTCTCGCGGCTTTCTTT.

This chain joins TRBV12-3 or TRBV12-4 and TRBJ2-7; D is perhaps TRBD1 (6 bases). Trimming removed 6 bases from V and 2 bases from J, with 11 bases in between. The CDR3 is 13 residues long. As DNA, the CDR3 is TGTGCCAGCAGAATGACAGGCACCTACGAGCAGTACTTC. Translation gives CASRMTGTYEQYF.

The genes are TRBV27 and TRBJ2-7; no definite D call. With 8 bases removed from V and 0 bases from J, the gap between germline ends came to 11 bases. CDR3 length equals 13 residues. Per the germline V gene, CDR1 is MNHEY and CDR2 is SMNVEV (reference sequence). CDR3 bases: TGTGCCAGCCCGCAGTTCCGCTCCTACGAGCAGTACTTC. Its protein is CASPQFRSYEQYF.

This clone occurred once. CDR3 in amino acids: CASSYGVGEQFF. In DNA form, the CDR3 reads TGTGCCAGCAGTTACGGGGTGGGTGAGCAGTTCTTC. The J gene is TRBJ2-1, the V gene TRBV27, with D perhaps TRBD2 (5 bases). V was cut by 4 bases and J by 9 bases, with 10 bases left in between. Germline V gene lookup returns CDR1 MNHEY and CDR2 SMNVEV (reference sequence). This CDR3 has 12 residues.

V is TRBV19 and J is TRBJ1-3; D perhaps matches TRBD1 (5 bases). Deletions cut 5 bases from V and 14 bases from J, with 16 bases between. This CDR3 contains 12 residues. Germline assignment: CDR1 LNHDA and CDR2 SQIVND (reference sequence). The CDR3 DNA is TGTGCCAGTAGTCCTCGCATAGGGGTTGTATATTTT. It is translated as CASSPRIGVVYF.

This clone was counted a few times. The chain has TRBV7-9 and TRBJ1-1; D not certain. The CDR3 runs to 14 residues. Trimming removed 1 base at V and 5 bases at J, with 11 bases between. In germline, CDR1 is SEHNR, CDR2 FQNEAQ (reference sequence). CDR3 region: CASSLVLGRTEAFF. The DNA of the CDR3 is TGTGCCAGCAGCTTAGTTCTGGGGAGGACTGAAGCTTTCTTT.

This clone occurred once. The chain joins TRBV12-3 or TRBV12-4 to TRBJ2-7, with no clear D. This CDR3 has 13 residues. Trimming left V 6 bases short and J 6 bases short, with 15 bases between. The DNA of the CDR3 is TGTGCCAGCAGCTCCCAGGCGATGGGCGAGCAGTACTTC. Protein sequence: CASSSQAMGEQYF.

V and J are TRBV15 and TRBJ2-2; the match to TRBD2 covers 13 bases. The CDR3 spans 20 residues. J was trimmed by 4 bases and V by 1 base; bases with no gene match: 12. CDR1 is LNHNV, CDR2 YYDKDF, per germline (reference sequence). This CDR3 is CATSRGHPGLAGHRTGELFF. The CDR3 nucleotides read TGTGCCACCAGCAGAGGTCACCCGGGACTAGCGGGACATCGCACCGGGGAGCTGTTTTTT.

The V gene is TRBV5-1, the J gene TRBJ1-1; maybe TRBD1 (6 bases). The V gene lost 4 bases and the J gene lost 0 bases, with 22 bases spanning the gap. Germline-derived CDR1 and CDR2 are SGHRS and YFSETQ. CDR3 length equals 18 residues. The CDR3 bases are TGCGCCAGCAGCCAACCTGAGGAGCCGGGGGGCGTGAACACTGAAGCTTTCTTT. This gives the protein CASSQPEEPGGVNTEAFF.

DNA for the CDR3: TGTGCCATCAGTGAGACGAGACAGCTCTCCTCTACGTCACCCCTCCACTTT. Its protein product is CAISETRQLSSTSPLHF. The chain combines TRBV10-3 with TRBJ1-6; TRBD1 might be the D (5 bases). CDR3 length equals 17 residues. Germline V gene lookup returns CDR1 ENHRY and CDR2 SYGVKD. Trimming stripped 2 bases from V and 10 bases from J, with 21 bases between.

As regards this clone: The identical CDR3 is also encoded by other nucleotide sequences in the sample. This chain connects TRBV18 to TRBJ2-7, with TRBD1 matching over 9 bases. Germline trimming cut 3 bases from V and 6 bases from J; bases unmatched to any gene: 3. The germline gives CDR1 KGHSH, CDR2 LQKENI. The CDR3 covers 13 residues. CDR3: CASSPLTGGEQYF. CDR3 nucleotides: TGTGCCAGCTCACCCTTGACAGGGGGCGAGCAGTACTTC.

The V gene is TRBV20-1, the J gene TRBJ1-1; no firm D call. Trimming left V 3 bases short and J 5 bases short, with 16 bases between. The CDR3 sequence is 14 residues long. Germline assignment: CDR1 DFQATT and CDR2 SNEGSKA (reference sequence). The CDR3 spells CSASKIGGTTEAFF. The DNA for the CDR3 is TGCAGTGCTAGTAAGATAGGCGGAACGACTGAAGCTTTCTTT.

The rearrangement joins TRBV27 to TRBJ1-4; D is uncertain. In germline, CDR1 is MNHEY, CDR2 SMNVEV (reference sequence). Trimming took off 4 bases at V and 5 bases at J, with 11 bases between the two ends. The CDR3 covers 14 residues. CDR3 bases: TGTGCCAGCAGTTCCGCCACGACAAATGAAAAACTGTTTTTT. Amino acid sequence: CASSSATTNEKLFF.

This rearrangement joins TRBV20-1 to TRBJ1-1; TRBD1 might be the D (5 bases). The CDR3 contains 10 residues. V lost 7 bases and J lost 11, with 14 bases in between. Germline V CDR1 and CDR2: DFQATT, SNEGSKA (reference sequence). The CDR3, as DNA: TGCAGTGTTGCCGACAGCAGCGCTTTCTTT. Its translation is CSVADSSAFF.

The chain carries TRBV29-1 and TRBJ1-3; the D is unclear. V dropped 7 bases and J dropped 0 bases, with 13 bases sitting between them. This CDR3 contains 14 residues. In germline, CDR1 is SQVTM, CDR2 ANQGSEA. The CDR3 is CSAEITDSGNTIYF. The CDR3 DNA reads TGCAGCGCCGAAATCACTGACTCTGGAAACACCATATATTTT.

This clone occurred once. This chain links TRBV5-8 with TRBJ1-5; possibly TRBD1 for D (5 bases). Per germline, CDR1 SGHTS and CDR2 YDEGEE. V lost 2 bases to trimming and J lost 2 bases, with 11 bases between them. CDR3 length equals 15 residues. The CDR3 bases are TGTGCCAGCAGCTTAGACCAGGGCGGCAATCAGCCCCAGCATTTT. Amino acids: CASSLDQGGNQPQHF.

The chain uses TRBV7-9 and TRBJ1-1, with 7 bases that match TRBD1. Germline V gives CDR1 SEHNR, CDR2 FQNEAQ (reference sequence). There are 14 residues in the CDR3. Trimming at V came to 2 bases and at J to 6 bases, leaving 6 bases not matched to a gene. CDR3 residues: CASSLPGGFAEAFF. Here the CDR3 DNA reads TGTGCCAGCAGCTTACCAGGGGGGTTCGCTGAAGCTTTCTTT. The variable domain in full, with the rest retrieved from reference TRBV7-9 and TRBJ1-1, is DTGVSQNPRHKITKRGQNVTFRCDPISEHNRLYWYRQTLGQGPEFLTYFQNEAQLEKSRLLSDRFSAERPKGSFSTLEIQRTEQGDSAMYLCASSLPGGFAEAFFGQGTRLTVV.

The chain carries TRBV6-1 and TRBJ1-5, with 10 bases matching TRBD1. CDR1 and CDR2 from the germline V gene are MNHNS and SASEGT. The CDR3 is 16 amino acids. V was clipped by 3 bases and J by 7 bases; unmatched bases: 9. CDR3 region: CASSDRDRGIGQPQHF. CDR3 coding DNA: TGTGCCAGCAGTGACCGGGACAGGGGAATTGGACAGCCCCAGCATTTT.

The rearrangement joins TRBV3-1 (or the pseudogene TRBV3-2) to TRBJ1-5; D gene uncertain. V lost 0 bases and J lost 6, with 9 bases in between. CDR3 size: 14 residues. Germline CDR1 reads LGHDT; CDR2 reads YNNKEL (reference sequence). In nucleotides, the CDR3 is TGTGCCAGCAGCCAAGATCTGGGCCTTCAGCCCCAGCATTTT. It yields the protein CASSQDLGLQPQHF.

The chain recombines TRBV30 with TRBJ1-1; D is unresolved. CDR1 and CDR2 (germline): GTSNPN, SVGIG (reference sequence). Trimming removed 2 bases from V and 3 bases from J, with 10 bases in between. This CDR3 contains 13 residues. CDR3 amino acids: CAWSSITDTEAFF. The CDR3 DNA sequence: TGTGCCTGGAGTTCGATAACGGACACTGAAGCTTTCTTT.

The CDR3 loop is CASSVASGRVSEAFF. CDR3 sequence (DNA): TGTGCCAGCAGCGTAGCTTCGGGCAGGGTGAGTGAAGCTTTCTTT. The rearrangement uses TRBV9 and TRBJ1-1; D might be TRBD1 (5 bases). CDR1 is SGDLS and CDR2 is YYNGEE in the germline V gene. This CDR3 is built from 15 residues. Trimming took 0 bases from V and 7 from J, leaving 16 bases between them.

The chain recombines TRBV24-1 with TRBJ1-1, with 9 nucleotides matching TRBD1. V was pared by 3 bases and J by 5 bases, with 12 bases of the junction left unmatched. The CDR3 consists of 17 residues. Germline V gives CDR1 KGHDR, CDR2 SFDVKD. The CDR3 nucleotides read TGTGCCACCAGTGATGATCCCGGGACAGGGAGAGGAACTGAAGCTTTCTTT. This gives the protein CATSDDPGTGRGTEAFF.

The rearrangement links TRBV27 to TRBJ2-7, with D perhaps matching TRBD2 (6 bases). The CDR3 totals 15 residues. The V gene's germline CDR1 is MNHEY and CDR2 SMNVEV (reference sequence). Deletions cut 0 bases from V and 2 bases from J, with 11 bases between. In DNA, the CDR3 is TGTGCCAGCAGTTTATCGGGGGGAGCCCCCTACGAGCAGTACTTC. Its protein is CASSLSGGAPYEQYF.